This TCR beta chain derives from a study of blood T cell repertoires in COVID-19. About the study: There were acute and convalescent COVID-19 samples, and they came from the United States, Italy and Spain.

This CDR3 spans 14 amino acids. The germline CDR1 and CDR2 sequences are LGHNA and YSLEER. Germline trimming cut 1 base from V and 8 bases from J; bases unmatched to any gene: 6. Assay used: immunoSEQ multiplex PCR; TCRdb lists only in-frame clones, some missing. There are 350,000 to 500,000 clones in the sample; about 88% occur only once, and approximately 1.5% lies in the top ten. The sample was PBMCs or T cells enriched from blood (not recorded which). The rearrangement joins TRBV4-3 to TRBJ1-2, with 8 positions matching TRBD1. This receptor was obtained from a woman aged 18-29 years who had been exposed to COVID-19. The CDR3: CASSQGTGLGGYTF. The CDR3 DNA reads as TGCGCCAGCAGCCAAGGGACAGGGCTAGGGGGCTACACCTTC.